Listed below are T cell receptor beta chains from one sample, sequenced in a study of vaccination and CD4 T cells after COVID-19. Antigen specificity for these receptors is unknown. Each CDR3 protein is one row after TCRdb ran MiXCR on the PCR reads. The repertoire consists of fewer than 13,000 distinct CDR3 sequences, with approximately 50% occurring once and the leading ten covering under 25%. Sequencing input: CD4+ T cells from blood, cultured in vitro. All receptors come from a human donor who had recovered from COVID-19. CDR3s include the opening cysteine and the closing phenylalanine or tryptophan. Fields, in order: clone size, CDR3 length, D gene, J gene, V gene, CDR3 protein, CDR3 DNA. D genes are given only for firm matches. Clone size appears in some rows only: once, few, many, or a class for an expanded clone.

size: .
length: 16
D: .
J: TRBJ2-6
V: TRBV15
CDR3: CATAPDYSSGANVLTF
DNA: TGCGCCACGGCTCCGGACTATTCCTCTGGGGCCAACGTCCTGACTTTC

size: few
length: 14
D: .
J: TRBJ1-2
V: TRBV5-4
CDR3: CASSLYGQPLGYTF
DNA: TGTGCCAGCAGCTTGTACGGACAGCCCCTAGGCTACACCTTC

size: few
length: 15
D: .
J: TRBJ1-3
V: TRBV7-8
CDR3: CASSLPGQGPNTIYF
DNA: TGTGCCAGCAGCCTCCCGGGGCAGGGACCGAACACCATATATTTT

size: .
length: 16
D: .
J: TRBJ2-3
V: TRBV7-9
CDR3: CASSELKRRSTDTQYF
DNA: TGTGCCAGCAGCGAACTAAAAAGACGTAGCACAGATACGCAGTATTTT

size: .
length: 15
D: TRBD1
J: TRBJ2-7
V: TRBV10-2
CDR3: CASNDRRQGPYEQYF
DNA: TGCGCCAGCAATGACCGAAGACAGGGTCCCTACGAGCAGTACTTC

size: .
length: 12
D: .
J: TRBJ2-3
V: TRBV12-3/TRBV12-4
CDR3: CASSRSTDTQYF
DNA: TGTGCCAGCAGCCGAAGCACAGATACGCAGTATTTT

size: .
length: 16
D: TRBD2
J: TRBJ2-7
V: TRBV7-2
CDR3: CASSSPRVRGGYEQYF
DNA: TGTGCCAGCAGCTCCCCTCGGGTCCGCGGGGGGTACGAGCAGTACTTC

size: .
length: 13
D: .
J: TRBJ1-5
V: TRBV20-1
CDR3: CSARNRSFQPQHF
DNA: TGCAGTGCTAGGAACAGGTCTTTTCAGCCCCAGCATTTT

size: .
length: 12
D: TRBD2
J: TRBJ2-5
V: TRBV5-4
CDR3: CASSSGGATQYF
DNA: TGTGCCAGCAGCTCGGGAGGGGCGACCCAGTACTTC

size: .
length: 14
D: .
J: TRBJ2-1
V: TRBV6-2/TRBV6-3
CDR3: CASSPREAYNEQFF
DNA: TGTGCCAGCAGTCCGCGGGAAGCCTACAATGAGCAGTTCTTC

size: .
length: 17
D: .
J: TRBJ1-1
V: TRBV24-1
CDR3: CATSDRWGQGPNTEAFF
DNA: TGTGCCACCAGTGACCGCTGGGGTCAGGGCCCGAACACTGAAGCTTTCTTT

size: few
length: 13
D: .
J: TRBJ1-2
V: TRBV6-2/TRBV6-3
CDR3: CASRFGGIYGYTF
DNA: TGTGCCAGCAGGTTCGGGGGAATCTATGGCTACACCTTC

size: .
length: 12
D: .
J: TRBJ2-7
V: TRBV11-3
CDR3: CASSFGTYEQYF
DNA: TGTGCCAGCAGCTTCGGGACCTACGAGCAGTACTTC

size: few
length: 16
D: .
J: TRBJ1-5
V: TRBV6-2/TRBV6-3
CDR3: CASSYSTGNSNQPQHF
DNA: TGTGCCAGCAGTTACAGTACAGGGAATAGCAATCAGCCCCAGCATTTT

size: .
length: 15
D: .
J: TRBJ2-1
V: TRBV15
CDR3: CATSIHRGSYNEQFF
DNA: TGTGCCACCAGCATCCATAGGGGTAGCTACAATGAGCAGTTCTTC

size: few
length: 16
D: .
J: TRBJ2-5
V: TRBV7-9
CDR3: CASSLVAGQYQETQYF
DNA: TGTGCCAGCAGCTTAGTGGCAGGGCAGTACCAAGAGACCCAGTACTTC

size: .
length: 14
D: .
J: TRBJ1-3
V: TRBV20-1
CDR3: CSARDGRDGNTIYF
DNA: TGCAGTGCTAGAGACGGCAGGGACGGAAACACCATATATTTT

size: few
length: 14
D: .
J: TRBJ1-4
V: TRBV15
CDR3: CATSRTADTEKLFF
DNA: TGTGCCACCAGCAGGACAGCGGATACTGAAAAACTGTTTTTT

size: .
length: 14
D: TRBD1
J: TRBJ1-2
V: TRBV11-3
CDR3: CASSGQGTNYGYTF
DNA: TGTGCCAGCAGCGGACAGGGAACTAACTATGGCTACACCTTC

size: .
length: 13
D: TRBD1
J: TRBJ1-2
V: TRBV12-3/TRBV12-4
CDR3: CASRMTGVYGYTF
DNA: TGTGCCAGCAGAATGACAGGGGTCTATGGCTACACCTTC

size: .
length: 19
D: TRBD2
J: TRBJ2-2
V: TRBV7-2
CDR3: CASSLGALAGGPVTGELFF
DNA: TGTGCCAGCAGCTTAGGCGCACTAGCGGGGGGGCCCGTCACCGGGGAGCTGTTTTTT

size: .
length: 17
D: .
J: TRBJ2-3
V: TRBV19
CDR3: CASSIQGAGTSTDTQYF
DNA: TGTGCCAGTAGTATTCAAGGGGCCGGAACTAGCACAGATACGCAGTATTTT

size: .
length: 14
D: .
J: TRBJ2-7
V: TRBV7-9
CDR3: CASRKQGNGPEQYF
DNA: TGTGCCAGCAGGAAACAGGGAAATGGCCCCGAGCAGTACTTC

size: few
length: 13
D: .
J: TRBJ1-4
V: TRBV6-1
CDR3: CASSGLEDEKLFF
DNA: TGTGCCAGCTCCGGCTTAGAGGATGAAAAACTGTTTTTT

size: .
length: 13
D: .
J: TRBJ1-1
V: TRBV12-3/TRBV12-4
CDR3: CASTPDGYTEAFF
DNA: TGTGCCAGCACCCCGGACGGATACACTGAAGCTTTCTTT

size: .
length: 13
D: .
J: TRBJ1-2
V: TRBV6-1
CDR3: CASSEELRRGYTF
DNA: TGTGCCAGCAGTGAAGAGTTGAGGCGTGGCTACACCTTC

size: .
length: 16
D: .
J: TRBJ2-3
V: TRBV4-2
CDR3: CASSQDGGSGTDTQYF
DNA: TGTGCCAGCAGCCAAGATGGGGGGAGTGGCACAGATACGCAGTATTTT

size: .
length: 16
D: .
J: TRBJ1-1
V: TRBV20-1
CDR3: CSAWGEGRGRSTEAFF
DNA: TGCAGTGCCTGGGGCGAGGGCAGGGGCAGGAGCACTGAAGCTTTCTTT

size: .
length: 13
D: .
J: TRBJ2-1
V: TRBV10-1
CDR3: CASSETGGGEQFF
DNA: TGCGCCAGCAGTGAGACCGGGGGTGGAGAGCAGTTCTTC

size: .
length: 15
D: .
J: TRBJ1-1
V: TRBV5-4
CDR3: CASSPIGGENTEAFF
DNA: TGTGCCAGCAGCCCGATAGGGGGGGAGAACACTGAAGCTTTCTTT

size: .
length: 13
D: .
J: TRBJ1-1
V: TRBV5-1
CDR3: CASGRLGDTEAFF
DNA: TGCGCCAGCGGGAGGCTGGGGGACACTGAAGCTTTCTTT